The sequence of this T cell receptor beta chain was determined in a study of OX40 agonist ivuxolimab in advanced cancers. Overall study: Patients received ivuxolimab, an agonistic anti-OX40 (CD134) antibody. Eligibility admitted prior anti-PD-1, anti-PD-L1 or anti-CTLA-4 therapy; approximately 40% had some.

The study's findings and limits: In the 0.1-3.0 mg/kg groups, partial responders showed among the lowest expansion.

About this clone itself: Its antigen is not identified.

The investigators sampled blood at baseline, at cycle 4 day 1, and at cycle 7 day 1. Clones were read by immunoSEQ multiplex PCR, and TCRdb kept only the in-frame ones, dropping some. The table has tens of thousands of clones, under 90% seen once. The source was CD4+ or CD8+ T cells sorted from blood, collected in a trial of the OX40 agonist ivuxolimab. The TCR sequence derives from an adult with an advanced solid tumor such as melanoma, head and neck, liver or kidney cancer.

This CDR3 is CASSQVFGGRDTGELFF. The CDR3 coding sequence is TGCGCCAGCAGCCAGGTCTTTGGCGGGAGGGACACCGGGGAGCTGTTTTTT. The chain uses TRBV4-3 and TRBJ2-2, with 9 bases lining up with TRBD2. CDR3 length: 17 residues. J was trimmed by 3 bases and V by 3 bases; bases with no gene match: 8. The germline V gene has CDR1 LGHNA and CDR2 YSLEER.